Listed here are 2 T cell receptor beta chains from one sample, sequenced in a study of T cells after yellow fever vaccination. TCRdb redid the calling of the 5' RACE reads with MiXCR, one entry per CDR3 protein. The repertoire has about 170,000 distinct CDR3 sequences, about 11% of them found once; the top ten carry 30% to 45%. Sequencing used CD8+ T cells sorted from PBMCs, obtained 15 days after the yellow fever booster vaccination. The receptors originated from a man aged 18 to 30 who received the YFV17D yellow fever vaccine.

This chain uses TRBV11-2 with TRBJ1-2; TRBD1 is a possible D gene (6 bases). The CDR3 spans 13 residues. The ends were cut back, 5 bases at V and 4 bases at J, with 11 bases in the middle. From germline, CDR1 is SGHAT and CDR2 FQNNGV. The CDR3 spells CASSTGQIYGYTF. CDR3 DNA sequence: TGTGCCAGCAGCACTGGACAGATCTATGGCTACACCTTC.

The sample holds a few counts of this clonotype. The V gene is TRBV29-1, the J gene TRBJ1-3; D is undetermined. V shed 6 bases and J shed 1 base, with 10 bases lying between them. The CDR3 loop spans 13 amino acids. Germline assignment: CDR1 SQVTM and CDR2 ANQGSEA. This chain's CDR3 is CSVAASSGNTIYF. CDR3 nucleotide sequence: TGCAGCGTAGCTGCATCGTCTGGAAACACCATATATTTT.